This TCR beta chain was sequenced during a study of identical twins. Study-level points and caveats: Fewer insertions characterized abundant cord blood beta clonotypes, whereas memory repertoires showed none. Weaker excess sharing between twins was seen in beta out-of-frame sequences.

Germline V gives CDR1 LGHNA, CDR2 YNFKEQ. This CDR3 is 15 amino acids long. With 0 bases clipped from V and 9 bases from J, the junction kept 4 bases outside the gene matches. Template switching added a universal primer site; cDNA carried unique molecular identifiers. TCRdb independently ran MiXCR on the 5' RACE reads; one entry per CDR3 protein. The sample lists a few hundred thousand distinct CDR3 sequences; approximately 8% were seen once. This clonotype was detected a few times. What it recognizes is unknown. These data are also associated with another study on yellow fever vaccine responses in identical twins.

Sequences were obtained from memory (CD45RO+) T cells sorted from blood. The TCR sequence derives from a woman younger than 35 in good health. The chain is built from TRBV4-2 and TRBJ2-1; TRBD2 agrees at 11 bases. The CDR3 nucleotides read TGTGCCAGCAGCCAAGATGGGCTAGCGGGGGGTGAGCAGTTCTTC. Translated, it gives CASSQDGLAGGEQFF.